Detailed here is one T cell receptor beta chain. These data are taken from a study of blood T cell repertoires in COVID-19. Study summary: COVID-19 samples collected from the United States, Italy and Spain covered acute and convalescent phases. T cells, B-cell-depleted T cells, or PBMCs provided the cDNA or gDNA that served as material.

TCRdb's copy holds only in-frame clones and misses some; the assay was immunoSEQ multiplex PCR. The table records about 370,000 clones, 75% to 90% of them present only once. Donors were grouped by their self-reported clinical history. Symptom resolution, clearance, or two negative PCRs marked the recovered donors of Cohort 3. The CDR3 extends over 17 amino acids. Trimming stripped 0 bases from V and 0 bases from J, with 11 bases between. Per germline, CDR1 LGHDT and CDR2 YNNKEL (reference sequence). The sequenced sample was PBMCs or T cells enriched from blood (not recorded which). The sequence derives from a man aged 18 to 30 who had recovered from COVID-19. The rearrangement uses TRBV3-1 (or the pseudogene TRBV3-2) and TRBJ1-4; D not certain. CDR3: CASSQDMRKSTNEKLFF. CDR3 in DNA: TGTGCCAGCAGCCAAGATATGAGGAAATCAACTAATGAAAAACTGTTTTTT.